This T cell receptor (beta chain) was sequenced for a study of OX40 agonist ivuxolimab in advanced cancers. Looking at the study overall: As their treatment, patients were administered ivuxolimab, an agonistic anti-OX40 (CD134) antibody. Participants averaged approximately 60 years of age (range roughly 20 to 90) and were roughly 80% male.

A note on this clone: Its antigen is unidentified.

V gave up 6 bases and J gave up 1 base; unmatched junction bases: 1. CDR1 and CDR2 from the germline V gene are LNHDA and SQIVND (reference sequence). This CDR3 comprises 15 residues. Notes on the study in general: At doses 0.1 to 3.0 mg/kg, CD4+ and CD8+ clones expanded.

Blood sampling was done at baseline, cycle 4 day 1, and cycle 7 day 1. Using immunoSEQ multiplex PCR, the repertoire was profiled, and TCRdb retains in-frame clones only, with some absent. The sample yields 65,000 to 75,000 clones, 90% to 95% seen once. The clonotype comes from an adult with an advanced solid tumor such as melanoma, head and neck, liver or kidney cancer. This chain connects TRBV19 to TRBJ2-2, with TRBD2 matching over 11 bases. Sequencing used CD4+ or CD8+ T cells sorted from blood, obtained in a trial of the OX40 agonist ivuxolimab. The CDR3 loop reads CASRGTSGNTGELFF. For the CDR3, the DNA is TGTGCCAGTAGAGGGACTAGCGGGAACACCGGGGAGCTGTTTTTT.